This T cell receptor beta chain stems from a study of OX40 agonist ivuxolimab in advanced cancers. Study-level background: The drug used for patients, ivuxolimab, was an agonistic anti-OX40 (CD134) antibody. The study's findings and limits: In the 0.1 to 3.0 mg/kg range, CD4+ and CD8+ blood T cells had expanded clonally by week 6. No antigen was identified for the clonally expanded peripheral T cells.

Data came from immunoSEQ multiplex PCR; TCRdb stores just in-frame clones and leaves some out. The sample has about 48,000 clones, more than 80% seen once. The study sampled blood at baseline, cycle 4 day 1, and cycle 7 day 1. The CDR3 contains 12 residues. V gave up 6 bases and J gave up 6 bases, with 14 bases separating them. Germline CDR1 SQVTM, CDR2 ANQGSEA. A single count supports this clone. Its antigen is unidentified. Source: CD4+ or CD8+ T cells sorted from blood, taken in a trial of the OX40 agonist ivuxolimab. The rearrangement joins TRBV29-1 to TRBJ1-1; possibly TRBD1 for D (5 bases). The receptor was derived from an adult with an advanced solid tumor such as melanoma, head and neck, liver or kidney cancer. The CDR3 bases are TGCAGCGTGAGGTCCTGGGGGGCTGAAGCTTTCTTT. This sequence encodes CSVRSWGAEAFF.